Given below is one TCR beta chain in context. Its antigen has not been determined. No much larger clone exists at a distance of one base, and base qualities are not known. The data were taken from a study of long-term antiretroviral therapy in people with HIV (dated by TCRdb to the early 2020s). About the investigation overall: The earliest samples were collected roughly a decade before the 2015 WHO recommendation for immediate ART, at a time when ART was usually postponed until CD4 counts fell. From 25 to 30 adults with confirmed HIV infection, the cohort provided under 200 cryopreserved PBMC samples, gathered serially across a mean of about six years (range 1-12). A retrospective serial study tested whether ART initiation and durable HIV suppression were associated with changes in peripheral blood TRB repertoire composition and diversity. Among the 30 to 35 participants with HIV, eleven were female. No cross-contamination during QIAcube processing was shown when test extractions of a monoclonal T-cell line were performed alongside about 33 polyclonal samples.

Participants were included only if at least one PBMC sample before ART initiation and at least two post-ART samples were available. Every participant with HIV received treatment in the United States of America. Cryopreserved samples of roughly 0.95-10 million PBMC were thawed and washed before DNA extraction. At the time of the earliest PBMC sample, participants with HIV were aged between roughly 23 and 60 years. PBMC samples from each participant spanned 1-4 timepoints before ART initiation and 2-8 timepoints after ART initiation, with a median of 7 samples. For every participant, serial HIV viral load, CD4+ T-cell count, ART history and demographic data were obtained. Genomic DNA was extracted from unsorted PBMC with a Qiagen kit on a QIAcube, with processing performed in batches of 12 samples. Overall study results and their limits: Because pre-ART samples had limited cell numbers, unsorted PBMC were profiled rather than sorted CD4+ and CD8+ T cells. The repertoire was dominated across all time points by expanded TRB clones identified before ART initiation, although this dominance was seen to fluctuate and to decrease in many PLHIV after ART. Owing to limited PBMC availability, only the TCR beta chain was sequenced, without alpha chain pairing. Inferences about post-ART repertoire changes were limited because no data were available on ART adherence, viral resistance or therapy changes. ART initiation was associated with a significant increase in TRB diversity, but diversity stayed significantly below transplant donor controls even after long-term ART. Samples dated from 2004 to 2017, and the ART regimens used may be less effective than current ones. Compared with controls, HIV repertoires had narrower CDR3 length ranges, and the network structure pointed to an antigen-experienced repertoire that shifted only slightly toward naive after ART.

The immunoSEQ hsTCRB v3.0 assay was used at survey level resolution to sequence the TRB variable region. The targeted TRB sequencing depth was about 35,000-55,000 T-cell genomes per sample. An Illumina MiSeq with a v3 150-cycle kit was used to sequence the pooled TRB libraries. The authors' analysis ran thus. Analysis of repertoires was carried out in R inside a reproducible Nextflow workflow spanning QC, data transformation and analysis. Custom analyses were implemented in LymphoSeq2, an R package for AIRR-Seq data exploration. After excluding a handful of samples that yielded fewer than 5000 total TRB sequences, under 200 HIV repertoires remained for analysis. Of the roughly 190 retained HIV repertoires, 55 to 60 were collected before and 120 to 130 after ART initiation. Repertoires were downsampled to 5000 TRB nucleotide sequences, with summary statistics averaged over 100 downsampling iterations. The analysis kept only TRB sequences whose CDR3 regions were at least seven amino acids long. Two measures captured diversity: a Shannon entropy-derived clonality score and the Gini coefficient. Repertoire networks linked the top 5000 CDR3 amino acid sequences whenever two sequences differed by an edit distance of one. For TRB CDR3 amino acid sequences, antigen specificity groups and MHC restriction were predicted with GLIPH2. To flag known CMV, EBV, HIV or tissue antigen associations, CDR3 amino acid sequences were matched against VDJdb and McPAS-TCR. Pre-ART, post-ART and control groups were compared with Wilcoxon signed-rank tests and Holm-Bonferroni correction. In TCRdb, the immuneACCESS table is reduced to in-frame sequences with V and J assigned. These tables do not hold every clone; where another copy was compared, an unresolved V gene accounts for under half, and the others remain unexplained. Clone size and the V and J calls come from that table; the DNA yielded D and trimming. For this sample the table gives tens of thousands of clones, of which 80% were detected only once. 6% to 8% of the sample is taken by the ten largest.

The CDR3, from cysteine to phenylalanine, totals 15 residues. The retained sequence is limited to the CDR3, 45 bases, with the frame set at the first base. V is pruned by 2 bases and J by 11 bases, leaving 14 bases of the junction without a gene match. The germline V gene provides CDR1 SGDLS and CDR2 YYNGEE. The receptor was derived from a man aged 35-49 years with HIV. The starting material was unsorted PBMCs, obtained 0.3 years after starting antiretroviral therapy. The chain employs TRBV9 and TRBJ1-1, and 8 junctional nucleotides match TRBD1. CDR3 loop: CASSVAGGRPFEAFF. The DNA is TGTGCCAGCAGCGTGGCAGGGGGCCGCCCCTTCGAGGCTTTCTTT.